Detailed here is one TCR beta chain. There is no known antigen for this receptor. The sample holds no much larger clone one base away, and base qualities are not on file. The Qiagen DNeasy kit was used to extract genomic DNA both from unsorted PBMCs and from the negatively selected CD4+ and CD8+ fractions. TCR beta CDR3 regions were amplified by immunoSEQ multiplex PCR using primers annealing to V and J segments. A synthetic immune receptor repertoire was used to minimize amplification bias, and any remaining bias was removed computationally after sequencing. The original pipeline was this. Repertoire diversity was quantified as the Shannon entropy index using custom Python scripts. Unsorted, CD4+ and CD8+ repertoires were examined separately, except in combined analyses, for which CD4+ and CD8+ sequences were merged in silico. A clone was considered expanded if an increase in frequency of at least 2-fold after treatment relative to C1D1 was found, and a pseudocount of 0.5 was applied to clones undetected at baseline. Singleton clones were defined as clones with 0 or 1 copy at C1D1, and non-singleton clones were defined as clones with 2 or more copies. Clones expanded in unsorted samples were annotated as CD4+, CD8+ or unknown by matching protein sequences in sorted samples from the same patient. Wilcoxon tests were applied to paired samples to test diversity changes from C1D1 to C4D1. TCRdb mirrors the immuneACCESS table, restricted to in-frame sequences. Some clones are absent from its copies; in checked studies, under half trace to an unresolved V gene, and the reason for the others is unknown. V and J calls and clone size follow that table, whereas D and trimming were derived from the DNA. This sample comprises approximately 22,000 clones, 70% to 80% of them detected only once. The ten largest clones add up to less than 9.5% of the sample.

The data were obtained in a study of PD-1 blockade in classical Hodgkin lymphoma (dated by TCRdb to 2020 to 2022). A note on the overall study: Nivolumab dosing was 3 mg/kg intravenously every 2 weeks, continuing until either disease progression or unacceptable toxicity. The study used TCR beta sequencing and CyTOF to define a peripheral blood immune signature of response to PD-1 blockade in classical Hodgkin lymphoma.

V gives up 3 bases and J gives up 6 bases, and the segment between their germline ends measures 13 bases. CDR1 and CDR2 were assigned from the germline V gene as MGHDK and SYGVNS. The CDR3 covers 14 residues, taking in both the cysteine and the phenylalanine. The sequence is cut down to CDR3 DNA, 42 bases in frame from base 1. What this sample's time point label stands for: cycle 4 day 1 (C4D1), after 5 to 7 weeks of nivolumab. All trial patients had relapsed after autologous stem cell transplantation, with cohorts A, B and C differing in prior brentuximab vedotin exposure. The trial cohort was composed of some 57 patients with relapsed/refractory classical Hodgkin lymphoma, for whom complete response, partial response or progressive disease was recorded as best overall response. Trial patients were treated with single-agent nivolumab in the multi-cohort phase II CheckMate 205 trial. An independent review committee assessed best overall response by applying the 2007 International Working Group response criteria. PBMCs from the trial were collected at three points: immediately before nivolumab initiation (C1D1), and during therapy at cycle 2 day 1 and cycle 4 day 1. Peripheral blood was collected in 8 mL Vacutainer Cell Preparation Tubes, from which PBMCs were isolated by centrifugation and then cryopreserved.

Paper-wide results and their limitations: A significant rise by C4D1 was seen in CD4+ but not CD8+ TCR diversity (p=0.0027 vs p=0.16), with the rise being most apparent in complete responders (p=0.02). Trial patients achieving complete response had baseline diversity similar to newly diagnosed patients, whereas partial responders and progressors had significantly lower diversity. Baseline TCR diversity was reported to be lower in newly diagnosed patients than in healthy donors and to be lower still in relapsed/refractory patients. Only a single clinical trial cohort was studied, and what caused the repertoire differences, possibly disease activity or prior therapy, remained undefined. Lower diversity was seen in patients whose nivolumab began less than 1 year after ASCT, and these patients were left out of later analyses so that immune reconstitution would not confound the results.

The source was peripheral blood mononuclear cells (PBMCs), collected before the fourth cycle of nivolumab. Recombination connected TRBV25-1 to TRBJ2-3, with the D gene not clear enough to name. This receptor was obtained from a human donor with classical Hodgkin lymphoma. The base sequence is TGTGCCAGCAGTGATCTATTAGCTTCCGATACGCAGTATTTT. It codes for CASSDLLASDTQYF.